The source of this TCR beta chain is a study of T cell repertoires in cytomegalovirus infection. In the study overall: Based on public TCR beta signatures, there were indications of CMV infection and of a matching HLA type.

Each CDR3 protein is one row after TCRdb ran MiXCR on the reads. The table includes under 200,000 distinct CDR3 sequences, about a tenth detected once. The CDR3 is 13 amino acids. V was clipped by 3 bases and J by 8 bases, with 13 bases between them. In this sample, this clonotype turned up many times. Antigen unknown. Findings of the study overall: The ex vivo response was dominated by HLA-C-restricted CMV-specific TCR beta clonotypes. Summed public TCR beta family frequency identified CMV carriers bearing the relevant HLA.

This clonotype originated in a human donor in good health (CMV status not recorded). Some clones in this sample may be carry-over from other donors' samples. V and J are TRBV12-3 or TRBV12-4 and TRBJ1-1; no clear D gene. Material: PBMCs. The CDR3 coding sequence is TGTGCCAGCAGTTTTTCATCGGCAAGGGAAGCTTTCTTT. The encoded protein is CASSFSSAREAFF.